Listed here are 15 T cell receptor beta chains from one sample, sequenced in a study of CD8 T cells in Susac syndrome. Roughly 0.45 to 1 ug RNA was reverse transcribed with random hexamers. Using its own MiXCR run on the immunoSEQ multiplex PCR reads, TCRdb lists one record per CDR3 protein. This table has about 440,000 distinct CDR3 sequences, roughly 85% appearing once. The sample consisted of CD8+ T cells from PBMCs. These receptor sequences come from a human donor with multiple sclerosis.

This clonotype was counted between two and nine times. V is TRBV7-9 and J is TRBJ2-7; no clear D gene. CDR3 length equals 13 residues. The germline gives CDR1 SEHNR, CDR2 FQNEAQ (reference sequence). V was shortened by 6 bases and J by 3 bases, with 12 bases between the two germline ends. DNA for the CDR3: TGTGCCAGCAGTCCACCGACGCACTACGAGCAGTACTTC. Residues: CASSPPTHYEQYF.

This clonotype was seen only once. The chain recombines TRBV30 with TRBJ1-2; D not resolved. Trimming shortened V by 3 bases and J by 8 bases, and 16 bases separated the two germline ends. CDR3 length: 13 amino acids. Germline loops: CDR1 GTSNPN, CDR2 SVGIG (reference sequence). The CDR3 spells CAWSAGRSEGYTF. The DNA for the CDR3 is TGTGCCTGGAGCGCGGGGAGATCGGAGGGCTACACCTTC. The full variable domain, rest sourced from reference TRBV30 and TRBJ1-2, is SQTIHQWPATLVQPVGSPLSLECTVEGTSNPNLYWYRQAAGRGLQLLFYSVGIGQISSEVPQNLSASRPQDRQFILSSKKLLLSDSGFYLCAWSAGRSEGYTFGSGTRLTVV.

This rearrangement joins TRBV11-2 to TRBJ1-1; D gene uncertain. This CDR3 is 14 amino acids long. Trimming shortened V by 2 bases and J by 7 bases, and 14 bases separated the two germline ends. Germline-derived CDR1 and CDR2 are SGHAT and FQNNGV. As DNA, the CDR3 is TGTGCCAGCAGCTTATTTGTCCCGGGGTATGAAGCTTTCTTT. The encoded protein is CASSLFVPGYEAFF.

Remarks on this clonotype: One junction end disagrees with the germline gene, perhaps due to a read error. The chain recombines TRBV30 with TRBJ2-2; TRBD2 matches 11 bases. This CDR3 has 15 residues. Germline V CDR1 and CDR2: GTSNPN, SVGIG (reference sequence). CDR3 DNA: TGTGCCTGGAGTTGGCTAGCGGGGGGAACCGGGGAGCTGTCTTTT. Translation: CAWSWLAGGTGELSF.

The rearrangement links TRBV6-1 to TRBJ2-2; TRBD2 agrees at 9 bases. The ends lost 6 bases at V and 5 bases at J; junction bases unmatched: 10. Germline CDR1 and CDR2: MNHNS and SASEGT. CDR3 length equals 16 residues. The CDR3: CASSLQTSGYTGELFF. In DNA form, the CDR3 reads TGTGCCAGCAGCCTACAAACTAGCGGGTATACCGGGGAGCTGTTTTTT.

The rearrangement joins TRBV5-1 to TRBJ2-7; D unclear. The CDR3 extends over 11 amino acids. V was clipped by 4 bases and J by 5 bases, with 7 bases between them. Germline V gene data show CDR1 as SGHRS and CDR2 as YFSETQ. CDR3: CASSQYNEQYF. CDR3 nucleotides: TGCGCCAGCAGCCAGTATAACGAGCAGTACTTC.

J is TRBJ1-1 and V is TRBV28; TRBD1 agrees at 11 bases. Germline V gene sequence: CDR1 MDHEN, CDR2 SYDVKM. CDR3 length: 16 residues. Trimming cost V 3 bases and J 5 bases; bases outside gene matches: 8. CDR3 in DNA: TGTGCCAGCAGTTTTTCGGACAGGGGGCGAGAGACTGAAGCTTTCTTT. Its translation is CASSFSDRGRETEAFF. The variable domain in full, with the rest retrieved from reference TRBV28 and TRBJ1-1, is DVKVTQSSRYLVKRTGEKVFLECVQDMDHENMFWYRQDPGLGLRLIYFSYDVKMKEKGDIPEGYSVSREKKERFSLILESASTNQTSMYLCASSFSDRGRETEAFFGQGTRLTVV.

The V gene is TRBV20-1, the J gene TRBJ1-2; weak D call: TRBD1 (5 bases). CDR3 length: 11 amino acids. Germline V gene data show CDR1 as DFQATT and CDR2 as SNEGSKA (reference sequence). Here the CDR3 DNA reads TGCAGCCTTTGGGACCTCGGAGGCTACACCTTC. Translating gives CSLWDLGGYTF.

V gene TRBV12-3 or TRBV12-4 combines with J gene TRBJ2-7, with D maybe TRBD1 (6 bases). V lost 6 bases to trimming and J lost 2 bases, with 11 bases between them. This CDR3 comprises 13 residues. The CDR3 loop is CASRRTVPYEQYF. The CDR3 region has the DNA TGTGCCAGCAGGCGGACAGTGCCCTACGAGCAGTACTTC.

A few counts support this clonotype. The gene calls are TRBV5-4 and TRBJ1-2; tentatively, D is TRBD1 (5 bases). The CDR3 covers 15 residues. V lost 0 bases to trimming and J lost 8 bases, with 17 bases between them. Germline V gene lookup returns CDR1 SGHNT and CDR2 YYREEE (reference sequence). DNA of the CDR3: TGTGCCAGCAGCTTGGAACAGGCGATTCGGGGCGGCTACACCTTC. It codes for CASSLEQAIRGGYTF. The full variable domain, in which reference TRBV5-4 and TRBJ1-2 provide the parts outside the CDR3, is ETGVTQSPTHLIKTRGQQVTLRCSSQSGHNTVSWYQQALGQGPQFIFQYYREEENGRGNFPPRFSGLQFPNYSSELNVNALELDDSALYLCASSLEQAIRGGYTFGSGTRLTVV.

The CDR3 is CASSSRERGTEAFF. The DNA for the CDR3 is TGTGCCAGCAGTTCCAGAGAGAGGGGGACTGAAGCTTTCTTT. The gene calls are TRBV27 and TRBJ1-1; weak D call: TRBD1 (6 bases). Germline-derived CDR1 and CDR2 are MNHEY and SMNVEV (reference sequence). Trimming left V 4 bases short and J 5 bases short, with 14 bases between. This CDR3 is 14 amino acids long.

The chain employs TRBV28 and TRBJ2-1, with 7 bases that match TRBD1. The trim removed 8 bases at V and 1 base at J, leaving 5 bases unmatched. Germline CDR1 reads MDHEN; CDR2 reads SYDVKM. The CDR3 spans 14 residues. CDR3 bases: TGTGCCAGCCGGATGGGACAGTCCTACAATGAGCAGTTCTTC. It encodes CASRMGQSYNEQFF.

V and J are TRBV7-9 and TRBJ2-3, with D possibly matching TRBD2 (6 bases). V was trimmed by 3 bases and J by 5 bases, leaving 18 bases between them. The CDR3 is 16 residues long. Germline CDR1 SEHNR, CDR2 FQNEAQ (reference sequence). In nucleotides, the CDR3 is TGTGCCAGCAGCTTCATTACTAGCAGAGCGGGAGATACGCAGTATTTT. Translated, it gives CASSFITSRAGDTQYF.

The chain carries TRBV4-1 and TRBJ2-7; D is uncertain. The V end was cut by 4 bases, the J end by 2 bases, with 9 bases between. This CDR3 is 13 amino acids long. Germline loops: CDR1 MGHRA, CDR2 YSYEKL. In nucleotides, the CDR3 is TGCGCCAGCAGCCCTCATGATGCCTACGAGCAGTACTTC. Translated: CASSPHDAYEQYF.

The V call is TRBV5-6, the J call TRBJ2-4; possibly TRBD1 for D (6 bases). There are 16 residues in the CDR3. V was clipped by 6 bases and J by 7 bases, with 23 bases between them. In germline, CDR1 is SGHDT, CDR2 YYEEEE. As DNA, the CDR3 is TGTGCCAGCACCACAGGGACCGCGGTAGGTCAGAACATTCAGTACTTC. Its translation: CASTTGTAVGQNIQYF.